The clone carrying this T cell receptor (beta chain) came up many times. What it binds is unknown. This sample stems from a study of T cell repertoires in cytomegalovirus infection. Study summary: CMV epitopes in the study were HLA-C-restricted (recently identified) and HLA-B-restricted (well studied). CMV infection together with matching HLA type was indicated by public TCR beta signatures.

Germline values: CDR1 SGDLS, CDR2 YYNGEE. Trimming cost V 0 bases and J 6 bases, with 9 bases left between them. This CDR3 is 13 amino acids long. TCRdb reprocessed the reads with MiXCR, giving one entry per CDR3 protein. The sample holds around 340,000 distinct CDR3 sequences, 25% to 30% seen once. Study-wide points: The cumulative frequency of public TCR beta families identified carriers of CMV plus the relevant HLA. Across the ex vivo response, the dominant clonotypes were HLA-C-restricted CMV-specific TCR beta clonotypes.

Sequenced here: cultured PBMCs, sampled from culture after CMV antigen stimulation. This sequence was found in a human donor in good health (CMV status not recorded). Some clones in this sample may be carry-over from other donors' samples. The chain combines TRBV9 with TRBJ1-2; D is ambiguous. The CDR3 sequence is CASSVETLDGYTF. The CDR3, as DNA: TGTGCCAGCAGCGTAGAGACCCTGGATGGCTACACCTTC.